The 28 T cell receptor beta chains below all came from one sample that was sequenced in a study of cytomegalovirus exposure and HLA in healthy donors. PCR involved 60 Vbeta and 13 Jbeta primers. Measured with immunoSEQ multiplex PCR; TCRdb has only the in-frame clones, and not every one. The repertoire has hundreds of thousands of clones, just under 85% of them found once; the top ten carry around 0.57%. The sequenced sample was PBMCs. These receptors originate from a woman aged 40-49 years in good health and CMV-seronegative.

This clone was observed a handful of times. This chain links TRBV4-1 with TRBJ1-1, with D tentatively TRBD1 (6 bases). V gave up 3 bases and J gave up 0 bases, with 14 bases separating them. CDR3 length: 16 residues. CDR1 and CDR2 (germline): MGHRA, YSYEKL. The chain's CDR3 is CASSQSGARVNTEAFF. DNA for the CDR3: TGCGCCAGCAGCCAGTCAGGGGCGAGGGTGAACACTGAAGCTTTCTTT.

CDR3 residues: CASSPPGLTGADTQYF. CDR3 bases: TGTGCCAGCAGCCCGCCAGGACTGACGGGCGCAGATACGCAGTATTTT. The J gene is TRBJ2-3, the V gene TRBV7-2; D may be TRBD2 (5 bases). The germline V gene has CDR1 SGHTA and CDR2 FQGNSA. The V end lost 5 bases, the J end lost 4 bases, and 19 bases lay between the germline ends. This CDR3 spans 16 amino acids.

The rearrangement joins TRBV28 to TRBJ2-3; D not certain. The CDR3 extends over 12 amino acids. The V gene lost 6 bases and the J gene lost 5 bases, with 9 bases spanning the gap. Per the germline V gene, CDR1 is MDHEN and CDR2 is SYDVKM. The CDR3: CASRPNRDTQYF. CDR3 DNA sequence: TGTGCCAGCAGGCCTAATAGAGATACGCAGTATTTT. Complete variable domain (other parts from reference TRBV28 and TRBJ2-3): DVKVTQSSRYLVKRTGEKVFLECVQDMDHENMFWYRQDPGLGLRLIYFSYDVKMKEKGDIPEGYSVSREKKERFSLILESASTNQTSMYLCASRPNRDTQYFGPGTRLTVL.

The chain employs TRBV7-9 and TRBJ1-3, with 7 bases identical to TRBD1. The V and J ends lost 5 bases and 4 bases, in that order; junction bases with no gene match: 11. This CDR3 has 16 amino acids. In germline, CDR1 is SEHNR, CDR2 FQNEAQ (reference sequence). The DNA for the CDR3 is TGTGCCAGCAGCCCTCATGACAGGGCGCTCGGAAACACCATATATTTT. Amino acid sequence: CASSPHDRALGNTIYF. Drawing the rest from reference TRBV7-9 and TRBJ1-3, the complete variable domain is DTGVSQNPRHKITKRGQNVTFRCDPISEHNRLYWYRQTLGQGPEFLTYFQNEAQLEKSRLLSDRFSAERPKGSFSTLEIQRTEQGDSAMYLCASSPHDRALGNTIYFGEGSWLTVV.

The CDR3 region is CASSPYLDRDNSPLHF. The CDR3 nucleotides read TGTGCCAGCAGCCCCTATCTCGACAGGGATAATTCACCCCTCCACTTT. V is TRBV7-8 and J is TRBJ1-6, with TRBD1 matching 7 bases. The trim removed 5 bases at V and 5 bases at J, leaving 9 bases unmatched. Germline V CDR1 and CDR2: SGHVS, FQNEAQ. This CDR3 contains 16 residues.

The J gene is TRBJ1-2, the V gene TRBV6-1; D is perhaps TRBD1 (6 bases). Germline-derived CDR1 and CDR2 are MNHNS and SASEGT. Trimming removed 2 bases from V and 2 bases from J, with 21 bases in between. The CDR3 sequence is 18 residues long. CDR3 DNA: TGTGCCAGCAGTGAACTGGTAAAGGGACATCTTATAAACTATGGCTACACCTTC. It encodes CASSELVKGHLINYGYTF.

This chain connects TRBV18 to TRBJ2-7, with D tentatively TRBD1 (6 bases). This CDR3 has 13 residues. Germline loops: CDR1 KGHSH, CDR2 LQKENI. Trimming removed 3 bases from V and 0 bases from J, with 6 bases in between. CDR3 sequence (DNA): TGTGCCAGCTCACCGGGGGCCTCCTACGAGCAGTACTTC. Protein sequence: CASSPGASYEQYF.

For the CDR3, the DNA is TGTGCCAGCTCACCACCGTCACAGAGGAACACTGAAGCTTTCTTT. Protein product: CASSPPSQRNTEAFF. The chain couples TRBV18 to TRBJ1-1; D is unresolved. Trimming removed 0 bases from V and 1 base from J, with 9 bases in between. The germline CDR1 and CDR2 sequences are KGHSH and LQKENI. CDR3 size: 15 residues. Full variable domain (remainder filled in from reference TRBV18 and TRBJ1-1): NAGVMQNPRHLVRRRGQEARLRCSPMKGHSHVYWYRQLPEEGLKFMVYLQKENIIDESGMPKERFSAEFPKEGPSILRIQQVVRGDSAAYFCASSPPSQRNTEAFFGQGTRLTVV.

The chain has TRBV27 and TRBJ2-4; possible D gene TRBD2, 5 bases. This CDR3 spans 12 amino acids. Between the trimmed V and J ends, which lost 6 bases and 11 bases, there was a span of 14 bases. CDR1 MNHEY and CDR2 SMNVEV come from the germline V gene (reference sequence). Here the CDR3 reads CASSPDGGVQYF. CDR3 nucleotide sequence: TGTGCCAGCAGCCCAGACGGAGGCGTTCAGTACTTC.

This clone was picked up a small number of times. CDR3 amino acids: CASTGGERPQHF. The DNA of the CDR3 is TGTGCCAGCACGGGGGGGGAGCGGCCCCAGCATTTT. This chain joins TRBV6-6 and TRBJ1-5, with a weak D call TRBD1 (5 bases). Germline CDR1 MNHNY, CDR2 SVGAGI (reference sequence). The germline V and J ends were trimmed by 7 bases and 9 bases, with 13 bases remaining between them. The length of the CDR3 is 12 residues.

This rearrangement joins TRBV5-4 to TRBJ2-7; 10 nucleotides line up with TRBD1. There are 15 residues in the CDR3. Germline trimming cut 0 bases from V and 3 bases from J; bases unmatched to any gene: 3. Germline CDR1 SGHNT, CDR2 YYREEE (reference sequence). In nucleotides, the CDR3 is TGTGCCAGCAGCTTGGCGGGACAGGGGAGCTACGAGCAGTACTTC. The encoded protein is CASSLAGQGSYEQYF. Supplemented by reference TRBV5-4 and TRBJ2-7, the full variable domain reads ETGVTQSPTHLIKTRGQQVTLRCSSQSGHNTVSWYQQALGQGPQFIFQYYREEENGRGNFPPRFSGLQFPNYSSELNVNALELDDSALYLCASSLAGQGSYEQYFGPGTRLTVT.

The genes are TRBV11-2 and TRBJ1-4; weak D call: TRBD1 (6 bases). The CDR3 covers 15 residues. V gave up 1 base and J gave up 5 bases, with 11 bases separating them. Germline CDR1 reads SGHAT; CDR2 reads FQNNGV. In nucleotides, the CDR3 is TGTGCCAGCAGCTTAGGGACAGTAAAAAATGAAAAACTGTTTTTT. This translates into CASSLGTVKNEKLFF.

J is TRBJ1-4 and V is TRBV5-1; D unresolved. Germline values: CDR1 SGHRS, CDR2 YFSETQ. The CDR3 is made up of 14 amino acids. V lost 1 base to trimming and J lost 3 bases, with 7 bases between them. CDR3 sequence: CASSLRGPNEKLFF. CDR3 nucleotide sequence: TGCGCCAGCAGCTTGCGAGGGCCTAATGAAAAACTGTTTTTT.

The CDR3 protein is CASTPHSGTQYF. The CDR3 DNA reads as TGTGCCAGCACTCCACACTCGGGTACGCAGTATTTT. The chain employs TRBV6-6 and TRBJ2-3; D call uncertain. The CDR3 contains 12 residues. V lost 7 bases to trimming and J lost 8 bases, with 13 bases between them. Germline lookup yields CDR1 MNHNY and CDR2 SVGAGI (reference sequence).

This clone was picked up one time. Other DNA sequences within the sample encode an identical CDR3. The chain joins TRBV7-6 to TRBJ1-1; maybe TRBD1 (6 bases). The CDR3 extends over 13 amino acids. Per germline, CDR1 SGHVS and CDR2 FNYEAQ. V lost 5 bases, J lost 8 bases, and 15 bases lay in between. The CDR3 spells CASSLSLQGEAFF. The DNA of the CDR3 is TGTGCCAGCAGCCTCAGTCTCCAGGGGGAAGCTTTCTTT.

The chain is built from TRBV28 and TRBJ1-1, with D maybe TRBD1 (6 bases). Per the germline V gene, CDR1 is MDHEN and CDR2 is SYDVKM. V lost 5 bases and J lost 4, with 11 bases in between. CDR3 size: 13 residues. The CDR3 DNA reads TGTGCCAGCAGTCACAGGGATGTCACTGAAGCTTTCTTT. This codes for CASSHRDVTEAFF.

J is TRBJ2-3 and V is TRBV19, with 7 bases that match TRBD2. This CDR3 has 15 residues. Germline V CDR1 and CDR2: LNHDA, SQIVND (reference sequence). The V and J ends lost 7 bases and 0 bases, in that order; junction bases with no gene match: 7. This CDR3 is CASKTRGISTDTQYF. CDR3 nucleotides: TGTGCCAGTAAGACGCGGGGGATTAGCACAGATACGCAGTATTTT.

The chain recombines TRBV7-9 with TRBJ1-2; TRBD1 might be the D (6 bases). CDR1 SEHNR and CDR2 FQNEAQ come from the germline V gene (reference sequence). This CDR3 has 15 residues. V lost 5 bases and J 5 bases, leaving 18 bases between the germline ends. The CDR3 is CASSPRGGLAYGYTF. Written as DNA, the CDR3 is TGTGCCAGCAGCCCACGGGGGGGGCTCGCGTATGGCTACACCTTC. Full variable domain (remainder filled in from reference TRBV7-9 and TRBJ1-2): DTGVSQNPRHKITKRGQNVTFRCDPISEHNRLYWYRQTLGQGPEFLTYFQNEAQLEKSRLLSDRFSAERPKGSFSTLEIQRTEQGDSAMYLCASSPRGGLAYGYTFGSGTRLTVV.

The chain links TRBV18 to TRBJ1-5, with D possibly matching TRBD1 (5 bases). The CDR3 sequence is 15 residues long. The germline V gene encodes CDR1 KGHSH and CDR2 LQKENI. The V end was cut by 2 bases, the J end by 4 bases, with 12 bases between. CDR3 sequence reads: CASSPTQALNQPQHF. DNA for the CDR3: TGTGCCAGCTCACCAACACAGGCGTTAAATCAGCCCCAGCATTTT. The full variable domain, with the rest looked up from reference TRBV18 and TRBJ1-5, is NAGVMQNPRHLVRRRGQEARLRCSPMKGHSHVYWYRQLPEEGLKFMVYLQKENIIDESGMPKERFSAEFPKEGPSILRIQQVVRGDSAAYFCASSPTQALNQPQHFGDGTRLSIL.

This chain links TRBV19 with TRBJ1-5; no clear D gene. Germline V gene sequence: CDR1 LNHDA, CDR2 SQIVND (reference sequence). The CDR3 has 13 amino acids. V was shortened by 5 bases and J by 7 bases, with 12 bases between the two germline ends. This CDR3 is CASSGPGWQPQHF. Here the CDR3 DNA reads TGTGCCAGTAGTGGGCCAGGTTGGCAGCCCCAGCATTTT.

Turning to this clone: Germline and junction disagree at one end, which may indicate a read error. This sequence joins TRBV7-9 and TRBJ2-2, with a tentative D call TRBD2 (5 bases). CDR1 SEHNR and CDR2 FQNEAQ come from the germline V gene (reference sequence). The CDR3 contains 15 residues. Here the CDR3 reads CSSSRTSVGTGELFF. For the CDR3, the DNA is TGTTCCAGCAGCCGGACTTCGGTGGGCACCGGGGAGCTGTTTTTT.

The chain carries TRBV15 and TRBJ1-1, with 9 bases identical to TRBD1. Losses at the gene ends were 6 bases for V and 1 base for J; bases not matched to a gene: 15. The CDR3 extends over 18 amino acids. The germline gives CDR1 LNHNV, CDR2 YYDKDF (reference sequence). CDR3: CATRQGAGRGVSNTEAFF. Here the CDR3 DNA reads TGTGCCACCAGACAGGGGGCTGGGCGAGGGGTTTCGAACACTGAAGCTTTCTTT.

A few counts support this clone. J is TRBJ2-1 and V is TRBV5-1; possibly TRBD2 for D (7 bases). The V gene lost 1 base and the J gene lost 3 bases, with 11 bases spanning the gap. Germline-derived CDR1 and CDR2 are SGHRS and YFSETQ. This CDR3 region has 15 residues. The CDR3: CASSLRGGLYNEQFF. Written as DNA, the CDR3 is TGCGCCAGCAGCTTGAGGGGGGGCCTCTACAATGAGCAGTTCTTC.

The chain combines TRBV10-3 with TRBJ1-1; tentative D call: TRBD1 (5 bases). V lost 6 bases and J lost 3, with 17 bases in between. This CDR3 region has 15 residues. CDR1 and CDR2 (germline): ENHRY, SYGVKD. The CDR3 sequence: CAIRRGVKPYTEAFF. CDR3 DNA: TGTGCCATCAGGCGGGGCGTTAAGCCGTACACTGAAGCTTTCTTT.

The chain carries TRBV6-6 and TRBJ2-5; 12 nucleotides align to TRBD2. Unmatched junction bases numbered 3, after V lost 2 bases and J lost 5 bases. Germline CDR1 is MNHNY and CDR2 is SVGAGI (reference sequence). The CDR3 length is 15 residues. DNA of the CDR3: TGTGCCAGCAGTTACCTAGCGGGGGGGCTGGAGACCCAGTACTTC. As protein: CASSYLAGGLETQYF.

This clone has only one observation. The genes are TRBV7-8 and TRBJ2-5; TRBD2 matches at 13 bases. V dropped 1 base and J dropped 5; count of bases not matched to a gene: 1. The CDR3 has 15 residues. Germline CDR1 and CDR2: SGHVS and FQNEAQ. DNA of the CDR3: TGTGCCAGCAGCTTAGAGACTAGCGGGGGGGAGACCCAGTACTTC. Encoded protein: CASSLETSGGETQYF.

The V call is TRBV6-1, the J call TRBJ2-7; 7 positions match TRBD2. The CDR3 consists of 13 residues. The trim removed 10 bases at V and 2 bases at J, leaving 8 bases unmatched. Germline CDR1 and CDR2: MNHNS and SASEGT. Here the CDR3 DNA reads TGTGCCACCTCCTGGGCGGGGGCCTACGAGCAGTACTTC. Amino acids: CATSWAGAYEQYF.

CDR3 nucleotide sequence: TGTGCCAGCAGTACGGAGGGAGAACCCCTCCACTTT. Translated, it gives CASSTEGEPLHF. V gene TRBV9 combines with J gene TRBJ1-6; D not certain. V lost 5 bases and J lost 12, with 12 bases in between. CDR1 and CDR2 from the germline V gene are SGDLS and YYNGEE. This CDR3 region has 12 residues.